One and the same sample provided the 18 T cell receptor beta chains below, sequenced in a study of blood T cell repertoires in COVID-19 (dated by TCRdb to about 2020). Library construction relied on the immunoSEQ multiplex PCR assay. TCRdb re-hosts the immuneACCESS table, in-frame sequences only. Its copies lack some clones; in the studies checked, an unresolved V gene accounts for under half of them, and the cause for the rest is not known. The sample profile shows about 150,000 clones; roughly four fifths of them were found once. In total, the top ten clones hold 12% of the sample. What was sequenced was peripheral blood. Receptor source: a woman aged 60-75 years with COVID-19, enrolled during active disease.

This chain joins TRBV11-2 and TRBJ2-1, with D maybe TRBD1 (5 bases). The CDR3 is 14 residues long. CDR1 is SGHAT, CDR2 FQNNGV, per germline. Trimming took off 1 base at V and 10 bases at J, with 14 bases between the two ends. The CDR3 loop reads CASSLAGQLGEQFF. DNA of the CDR3: TGTGCCAGCAGCTTAGCCGGACAATTGGGCGAGCAGTTCTTC. Drawing the rest from reference TRBV11-2 and TRBJ2-1, the complete variable domain is EAGVAQSPRYKIIEKRQSVAFWCNPISGHATLYWYQQILGQGPKLLIQFQNNGVVDDSQLPKDRFSAERLKGVDSTLKIQPAKLEDSAVYLCASSLAGQLGEQFFGPGTRLTVL.

The V and J genes are TRBV27 and TRBJ1-1; 7 nucleotides match TRBD1. The CDR3 consists of 15 residues. The junction had 15 bases not matched to a gene; V was cut back by 9 bases and J by 5 bases. The germline gives CDR1 MNHEY, CDR2 SMNVEV (reference sequence). The CDR3 reads CASRLLRGRETEAFF. Written as DNA, the CDR3 is TGTGCCAGTAGGTTACTGAGGGGGCGCGAAACTGAAGCTTTCTTT.

CDR3 sequence: CASSLHVRGQPQHF. The CDR3 DNA reads TGTGCCAGCAGCCTCCATGTTCGAGGTCAGCCCCAGCATTTT. V is TRBV7-2 and J is TRBJ1-5, with D hard to call. Germline V gene data show CDR1 as SGHTA and CDR2 as FQGNSA. CDR3 size: 14 residues. Trimming shortened V by 5 bases and J by 6 bases, and 14 bases separated the two germline ends.

The chain employs TRBV7-9 and TRBJ1-6, with D possibly being TRBD1 (5 bases). The CDR3 is 16 amino acids. The germline V gene has CDR1 SEHNR and CDR2 FQNEAQ (reference sequence). V was shortened by 1 base and J by 0 bases, with 7 bases between the two germline ends. The CDR3 region has the DNA TGTGCCAGCAGCTTAGATCAGGGCTCCTATAATTCACCCCTCCACTTT. Protein product: CASSLDQGSYNSPLHF. The full variable domain, completed using reference TRBV7-9 and TRBJ1-6, is DTGVSQNPRHKITKRGQNVTFRCDPISEHNRLYWYRQTLGQGPEFLTYFQNEAQLEKSRLLSDRFSAERPKGSFSTLEIQRTEQGDSAMYLCASSLDQGSYNSPLHFGNGTRLTVT.

The rearrangement joins TRBV7-8 to TRBJ2-7; TRBD1 agrees at 8 bases. The CDR3 covers 15 residues. Germline V CDR1 and CDR2: SGHVS, FQNEAQ. J was trimmed by 1 base and V by 2 bases; bases with no gene match: 4. DNA of the CDR3: TGTGCCAGCAGCTTAACCCAGGGGGCTTCCTACGAGCAGTACTTC. This encodes CASSLTQGASYEQYF.

V is TRBV3-1 (or the pseudogene TRBV3-2) and J is TRBJ2-7; D possibly corresponds to TRBD2 (6 bases). CDR3 length: 15 amino acids. Trimming cost V 3 bases and J 0 bases, with 12 bases left between them. Germline V CDR1 and CDR2: LGHDT, YNNKEL (reference sequence). The CDR3 DNA reads TGTGCCAGCAGCCACCGCCTAGCGTACTCCTACGAGCAGTACTTC. Protein sequence: CASSHRLAYSYEQYF.

The chain carries TRBV19 and TRBJ1-3; TRBD1 matches 7 bases. The germline V gene encodes CDR1 LNHDA and CDR2 SQIVND (reference sequence). This CDR3 has 15 amino acids. V lost 3 bases, J lost 5 bases, and 7 bases stayed unmatched. CDR3 DNA: TGTGCCAGTAGTATTGCCATGGGACAGCGAAACACCATATATTTT. Its protein product is CASSIAMGQRNTIYF.

The CDR3, as DNA: TGTGCCACCAGTGCCGCAGCCGGGGGGCAGCCCCAGCATTTT. Translation: CATSAAAGGQPQHF. The chain joins TRBV24-1 to TRBJ1-5; tentatively, D is TRBD1 (5 bases). Germline loops: CDR1 KGHDR, CDR2 SFDVKD. CDR3 length: 14 residues. Between the trimmed V and J ends, which lost 5 bases and 7 bases, there was a span of 14 bases.

The rearrangement joins TRBV10-1 to TRBJ1-5; D gene ambiguous. Germline-derived CDR1 and CDR2 are WNHNN and SYGVQD (reference sequence). The V end was cut by 3 bases, the J end by 4 bases, with 4 bases between. The CDR3 length is 12 residues. DNA for the CDR3: TGCGCCAGCAGTGAAACTAATCAGCCCCAGCATTTT. Amino acid sequence: CASSETNQPQHF.

The CDR3: CASSSTSGGMTYNEQFF. The DNA of the CDR3 is TGCGCCAGCAGCTCGACTAGCGGGGGTATGACCTACAATGAGCAGTTCTTC. The chain joins TRBV5-1 to TRBJ2-1; 12 nucleotides agree with TRBD2. The ends lost 3 bases at V and 2 bases at J; junction bases unmatched: 6. The CDR3 contains 17 residues. Germline V gene lookup returns CDR1 SGHRS and CDR2 YFSETQ.

CDR3 DNA sequence: TGCGCCAGCAGCCAAGATCGGGACAGAAGCAATCAGCCCCAGCATTTT. Amino acids: CASSQDRDRSNQPQHF. The V and J genes are TRBV4-1 and TRBJ1-5, with 7 nucleotides matching TRBD1. V shed 0 bases, J shed 1 base, and the junction held 3 bases outside the gene matches. Germline V CDR1 and CDR2: MGHRA, YSYEKL. The CDR3 is 16 amino acids.

V is TRBV7-6 and J is TRBJ2-2; the match to TRBD1 covers 7 bases. This CDR3 region has 15 residues. V gave up 2 bases and J gave up 2 bases; unmatched junction bases: 2. Germline V lookup: CDR1 SGHVS, CDR2 FNYEAQ. The CDR3 DNA reads as TGTGCCAGCAGCTTACGGGACAGAAACACCGGGGAGCTGTTTTTT. This translates into CASSLRDRNTGELFF.

The chain joins TRBV11-1 to TRBJ1-1, with D uncertain. Between the trimmed V and J ends, which lost 2 bases and 4 bases, there was a span of 5 bases. CDR3 size: 12 residues. The germline V gene has CDR1 SGHAT and CDR2 FQDESV (reference sequence). CDR3 amino acids: CASSLTFTEAFF. The CDR3 DNA sequence: TGTGCCAGCAGCTTAACATTCACTGAAGCTTTCTTT.

The chain employs TRBV11-3 and TRBJ2-5; 15 nucleotides match TRBD2. Germline CDR1 and CDR2: SGHNT and YENEEA. V shed 6 bases and J 5 bases; nucleotides not matched to a gene: 10. The CDR3 runs 17 residues. CDR3 nucleotides: TGTGCCAGCAGTCTTGGACTAGCGGGAGGGACCGGGGAGACCCAGTACTTC. Encoded protein: CASSLGLAGGTGETQYF. Together with reference TRBV11-3 and TRBJ2-5, the CDR3 gives the full variable domain: EAGVVQSPRYKIIEKKQPVAFWCNPISGHNTLYWYLQNLGQGPELLIRYENEEAVDDSQLPKDRFSAERLKGVDSTLKIQPAELGDSAVYLCASSLGLAGGTGETQYFGPGTRLLVL.

V is TRBV5-6 and J is TRBJ2-5, with 7 positions matching TRBD2. The V gene's germline CDR1 is SGHDT and CDR2 YYEEEE. The CDR3 has 14 amino acids. The V and J ends lost 3 bases and 5 bases, in that order; junction bases with no gene match: 7. CDR3: CASSSLANKETQYF. The CDR3 bases are TGTGCCAGCAGCTCACTAGCGAACAAGGAGACCCAGTACTTC.

The chain recombines TRBV2 with TRBJ1-6; no definite D call. Germline CDR1 and CDR2: SNHLY and FYNNEI. Trimming pared 7 bases from V and 7 bases from J, leaving 11 bases between. The CDR3 length is 13 residues. The CDR3 loop reads CASIETPNSPLHF. CDR3 in DNA: TGTGCCAGCATTGAGACACCGAATTCACCCCTCCACTTT.

The chain has TRBV19 and TRBJ2-2, with D possibly TRBD1 on 6 matching bases. Germline CDR1 is LNHDA and CDR2 is SQIVND (reference sequence). Trimming took off 6 bases at V and 2 bases at J, with 13 bases between the two ends. CDR3 length: 15 amino acids. The CDR3 sequence is CASRTRTVNTGELFF. Here the CDR3 DNA reads TGTGCCAGTAGGACCCGGACAGTAAACACCGGGGAGCTGTTTTTT.

V is TRBV7-9 and J is TRBJ2-1; TRBD2 agrees at 7 bases. The CDR3 length is 14 residues. Losses at the gene ends were 3 bases for V and 6 bases for J; bases not matched to a gene: 5. Germline values: CDR1 SEHNR, CDR2 FQNEAQ (reference sequence). For the CDR3, the DNA is TGTGCCAGCAGCTTCGGGGAGGGCCGCAATGAGCAGTTCTTC. Protein product: CASSFGEGRNEQFF.